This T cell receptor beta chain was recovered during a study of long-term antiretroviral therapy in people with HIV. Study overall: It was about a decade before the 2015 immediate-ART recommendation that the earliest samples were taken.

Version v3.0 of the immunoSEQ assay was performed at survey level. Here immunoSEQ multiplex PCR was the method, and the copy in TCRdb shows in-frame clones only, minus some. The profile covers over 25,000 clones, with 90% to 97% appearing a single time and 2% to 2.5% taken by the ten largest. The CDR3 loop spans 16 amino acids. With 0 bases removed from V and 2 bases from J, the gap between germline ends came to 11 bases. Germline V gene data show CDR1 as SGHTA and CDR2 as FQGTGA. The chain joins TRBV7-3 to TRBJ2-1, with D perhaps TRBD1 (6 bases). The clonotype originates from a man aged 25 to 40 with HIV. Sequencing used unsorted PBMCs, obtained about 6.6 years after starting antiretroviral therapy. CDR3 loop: CASSLTAGATYNEQFF. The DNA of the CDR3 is TGTGCCAGCAGCTTAACGGCAGGGGCTACCTACAATGAGCAGTTCTTC.